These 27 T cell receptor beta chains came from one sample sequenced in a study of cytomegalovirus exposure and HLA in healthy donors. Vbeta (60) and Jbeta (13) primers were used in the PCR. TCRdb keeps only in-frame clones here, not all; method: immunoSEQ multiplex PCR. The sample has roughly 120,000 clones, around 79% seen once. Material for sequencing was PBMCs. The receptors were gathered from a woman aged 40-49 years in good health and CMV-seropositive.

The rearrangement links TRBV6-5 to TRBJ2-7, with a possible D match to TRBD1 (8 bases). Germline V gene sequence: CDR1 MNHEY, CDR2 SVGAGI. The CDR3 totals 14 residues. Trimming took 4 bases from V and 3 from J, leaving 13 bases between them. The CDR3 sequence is CASSSTGGVYEQYF. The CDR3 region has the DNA TGTGCCAGCAGTTCCACAGGGGGGGTCTACGAGCAGTACTTC.

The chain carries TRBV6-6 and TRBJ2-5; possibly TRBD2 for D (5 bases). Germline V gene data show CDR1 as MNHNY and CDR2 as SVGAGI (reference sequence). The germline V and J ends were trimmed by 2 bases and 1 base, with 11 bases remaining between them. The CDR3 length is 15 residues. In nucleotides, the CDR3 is TGTGCCAGCAGTTACGTCCCTAGCCTCCAAGAGACCCAGTACTTC. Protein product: CASSYVPSLQETQYF.

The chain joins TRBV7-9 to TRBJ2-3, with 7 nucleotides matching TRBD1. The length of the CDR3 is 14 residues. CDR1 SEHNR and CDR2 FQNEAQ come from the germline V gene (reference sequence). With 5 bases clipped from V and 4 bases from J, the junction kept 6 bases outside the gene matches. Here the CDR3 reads CASSEQGLADTQYF. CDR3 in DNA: TGTGCCAGCAGCGAACAGGGGTTGGCAGATACGCAGTATTTT.

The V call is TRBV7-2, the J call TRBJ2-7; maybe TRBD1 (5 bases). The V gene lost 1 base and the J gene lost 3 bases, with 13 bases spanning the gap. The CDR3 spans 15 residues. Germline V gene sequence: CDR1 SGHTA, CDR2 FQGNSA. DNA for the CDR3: TGTGCCAGCAGCTTAGATGGCAGGGCCTACTACGAGCAGTACTTC. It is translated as CASSLDGRAYYEQYF.

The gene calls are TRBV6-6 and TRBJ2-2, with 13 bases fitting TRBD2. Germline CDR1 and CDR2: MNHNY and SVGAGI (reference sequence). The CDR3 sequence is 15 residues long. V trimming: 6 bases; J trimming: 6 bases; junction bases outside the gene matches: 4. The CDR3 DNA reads TGTGCCAGCAGACCAACTAGCGGGGGGGCCGGGGAGCTGTTTTTT. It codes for CASRPTSGGAGELFF.

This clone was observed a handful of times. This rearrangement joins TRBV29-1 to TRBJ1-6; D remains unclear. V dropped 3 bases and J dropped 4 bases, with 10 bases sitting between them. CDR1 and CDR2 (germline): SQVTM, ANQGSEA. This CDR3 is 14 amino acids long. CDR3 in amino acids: CSVEAVIYNSPLHF. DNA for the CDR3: TGCAGCGTTGAGGCAGTCATTTATAATTCACCCCTCCACTTT.

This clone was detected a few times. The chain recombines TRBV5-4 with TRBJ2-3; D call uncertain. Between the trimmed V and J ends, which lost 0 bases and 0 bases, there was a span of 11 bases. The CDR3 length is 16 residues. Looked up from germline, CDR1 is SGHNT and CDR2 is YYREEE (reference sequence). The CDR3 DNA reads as TGTGCCAGCAGCTTGGGGTCAGTAGCTAGCACAGATACGCAGTATTTT. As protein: CASSLGSVASTDTQYF.

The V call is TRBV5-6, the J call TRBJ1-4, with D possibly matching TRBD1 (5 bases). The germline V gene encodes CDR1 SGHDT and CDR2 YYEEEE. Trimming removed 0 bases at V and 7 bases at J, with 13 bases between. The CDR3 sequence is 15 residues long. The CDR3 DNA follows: TGTGCCAGCAGCTTGGTTTCAGGGCTGGGTGAAAAACTGTTTTTT. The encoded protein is CASSLVSGLGEKLFF.

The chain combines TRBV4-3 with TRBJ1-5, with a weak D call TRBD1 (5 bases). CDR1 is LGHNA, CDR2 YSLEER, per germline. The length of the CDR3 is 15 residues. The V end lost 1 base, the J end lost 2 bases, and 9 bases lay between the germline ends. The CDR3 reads CASSQVTTGNQPQHF. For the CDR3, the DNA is TGCGCCAGCAGCCAAGTTACGACAGGCAATCAGCCCCAGCATTTT.

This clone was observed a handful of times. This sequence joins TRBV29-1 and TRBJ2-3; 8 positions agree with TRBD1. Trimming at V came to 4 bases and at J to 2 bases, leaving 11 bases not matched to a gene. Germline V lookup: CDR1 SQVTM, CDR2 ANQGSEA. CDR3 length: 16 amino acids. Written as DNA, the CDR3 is TGCAGCGTTGCAGGGGGCACTTACTCCTACACAGATACGCAGTATTTT. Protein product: CSVAGGTYSYTDTQYF.

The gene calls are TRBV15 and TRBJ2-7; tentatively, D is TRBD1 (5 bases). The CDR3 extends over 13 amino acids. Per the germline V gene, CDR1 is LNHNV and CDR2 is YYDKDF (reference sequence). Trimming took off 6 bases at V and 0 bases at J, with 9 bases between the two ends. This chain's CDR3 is CATRDTYSYEQYF. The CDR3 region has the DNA TGTGCCACCAGGGACACTTACTCCTACGAGCAGTACTTC. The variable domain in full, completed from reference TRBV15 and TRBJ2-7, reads DAMVIQNPRYQVTQFGKPVTLSCSQTLNHNVMYWYQQKSSQAPKLLFHYYDKDFNNEADTPDNFQSRRPNTSFCFLDIRSPGLGDTAMYLCATRDTYSYEQYFGPGTRLTVT.

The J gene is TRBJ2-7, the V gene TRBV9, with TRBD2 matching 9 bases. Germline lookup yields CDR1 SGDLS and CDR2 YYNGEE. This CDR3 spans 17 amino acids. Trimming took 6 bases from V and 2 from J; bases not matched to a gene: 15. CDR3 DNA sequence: TGTGCCAGCACCCAGGGGATTAGCGGGAGTGACACCTACGAGCAGTACTTC. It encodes CASTQGISGSDTYEQYF.

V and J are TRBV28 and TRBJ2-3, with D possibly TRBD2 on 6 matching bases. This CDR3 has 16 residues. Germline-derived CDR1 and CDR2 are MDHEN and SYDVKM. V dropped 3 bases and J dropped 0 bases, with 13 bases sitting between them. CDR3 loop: CASSFRGIPSTDTQYF. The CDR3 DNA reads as TGTGCCAGCAGTTTCCGGGGGATCCCTAGCACAGATACGCAGTATTTT.

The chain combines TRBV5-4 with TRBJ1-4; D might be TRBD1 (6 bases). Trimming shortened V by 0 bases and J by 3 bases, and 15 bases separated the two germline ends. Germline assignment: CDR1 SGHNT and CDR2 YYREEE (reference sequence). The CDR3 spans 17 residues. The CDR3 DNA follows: TGTGCCAGCAGCTTGGGCGGGGGCAGCATGTCTAATGAAAAACTGTTTTTT. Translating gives CASSLGGGSMSNEKLFF.

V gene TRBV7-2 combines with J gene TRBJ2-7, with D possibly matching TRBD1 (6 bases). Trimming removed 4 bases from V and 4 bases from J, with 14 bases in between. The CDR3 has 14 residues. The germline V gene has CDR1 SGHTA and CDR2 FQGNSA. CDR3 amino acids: CASSSGRGAYEQYF. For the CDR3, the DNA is TGTGCCAGCAGCTCAGGCAGGGGCGCTTACGAGCAGTACTTC.

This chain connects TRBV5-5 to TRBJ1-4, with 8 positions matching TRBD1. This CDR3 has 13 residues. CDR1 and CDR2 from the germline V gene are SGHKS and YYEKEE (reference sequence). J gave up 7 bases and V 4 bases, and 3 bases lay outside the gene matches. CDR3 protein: CASSLGQGEKLFF. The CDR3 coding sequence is TGTGCCAGCAGCCTAGGACAGGGTGAAAAACTGTTTTTT.

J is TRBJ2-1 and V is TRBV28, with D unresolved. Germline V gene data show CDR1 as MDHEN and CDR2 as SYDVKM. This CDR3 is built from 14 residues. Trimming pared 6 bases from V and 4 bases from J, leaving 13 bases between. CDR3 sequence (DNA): TGTGCCAGCAGCTCTGCGCAGGCTTACAATGAGCAGTTCTTC. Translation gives CASSSAQAYNEQFF.

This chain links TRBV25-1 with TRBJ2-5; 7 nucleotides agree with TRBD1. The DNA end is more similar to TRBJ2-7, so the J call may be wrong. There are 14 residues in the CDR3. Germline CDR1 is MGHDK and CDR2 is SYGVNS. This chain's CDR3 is CASSDRGRSYEQYF. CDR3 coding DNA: TGTGCCAGCAGTGATAGGGGGCGATCCTACGAGCAGTACTTC.

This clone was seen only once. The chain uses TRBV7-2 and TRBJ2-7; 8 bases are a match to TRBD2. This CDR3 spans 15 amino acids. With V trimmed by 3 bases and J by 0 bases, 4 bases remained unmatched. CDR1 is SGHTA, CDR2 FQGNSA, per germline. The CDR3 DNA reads TGTGCCAGCAGCTTTTTGGCGGGGGGCTCCTACGAGCAGTACTTC. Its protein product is CASSFLAGGSYEQYF.

Here the CDR3 reads CASKQAGGVTDTQYF. CDR3 in DNA: TGTGCCAGTAAGCAAGCGGGAGGTGTTACAGATACGCAGTATTTT. The chain couples TRBV19 to TRBJ2-3; 9 bases map to TRBD2. Germline lookup yields CDR1 LNHDA and CDR2 SQIVND (reference sequence). J gave up 3 bases and V 7 bases, and 8 bases lay outside the gene matches. This CDR3 has 15 residues.

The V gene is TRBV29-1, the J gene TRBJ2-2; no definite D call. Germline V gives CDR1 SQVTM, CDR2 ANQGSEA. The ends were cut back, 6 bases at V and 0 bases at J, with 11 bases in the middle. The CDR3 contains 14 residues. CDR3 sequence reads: CSVIAISNTGELFF. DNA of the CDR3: TGCAGCGTCATAGCTATTTCGAACACCGGGGAGCTGTTTTTT.

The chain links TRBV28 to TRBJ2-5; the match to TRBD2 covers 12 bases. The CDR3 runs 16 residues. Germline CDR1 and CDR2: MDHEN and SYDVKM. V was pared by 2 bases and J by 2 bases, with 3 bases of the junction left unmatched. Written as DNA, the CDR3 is TGTGCCAGCAGTTTAGACCTAGCGGGAGGGCAAGAGACCCAGTACTTC. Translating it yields CASSLDLAGGQETQYF.

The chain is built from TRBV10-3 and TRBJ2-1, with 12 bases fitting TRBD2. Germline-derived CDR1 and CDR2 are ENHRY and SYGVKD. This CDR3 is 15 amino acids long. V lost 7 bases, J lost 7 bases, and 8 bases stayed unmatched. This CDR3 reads CAITDRTSGTNEQFF. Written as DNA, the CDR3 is TGTGCCATCACCGATCGGACTAGCGGGACGAATGAGCAGTTCTTC.

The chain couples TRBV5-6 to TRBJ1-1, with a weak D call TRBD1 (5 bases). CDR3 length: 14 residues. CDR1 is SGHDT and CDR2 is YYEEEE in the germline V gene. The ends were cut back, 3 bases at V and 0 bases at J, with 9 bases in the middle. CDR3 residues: CASSWTSMNTEAFF. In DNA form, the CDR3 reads TGTGCCAGCAGCTGGACATCGATGAACACTGAAGCTTTCTTT.

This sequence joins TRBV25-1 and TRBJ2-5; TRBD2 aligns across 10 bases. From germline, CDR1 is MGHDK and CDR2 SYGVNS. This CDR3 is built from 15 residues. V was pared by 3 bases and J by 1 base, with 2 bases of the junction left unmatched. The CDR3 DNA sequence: TGTGCCAGCAGTGATTTAGCGGGGGGCCAAGAGACCCAGTACTTC. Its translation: CASSDLAGGQETQYF.

CDR3: CASRREGTDTQYF. The CDR3 bases are TGTGCCAGCAGGCGGGAGGGGACAGATACGCAGTATTTT. The chain carries TRBV6-5 and TRBJ2-3; 9 nucleotides line up with TRBD2. The V gene's germline CDR1 is MNHEY and CDR2 SVGAGI. The CDR3 contains 13 residues. Trimming cost V 6 bases and J 3 bases; bases outside gene matches: 1.

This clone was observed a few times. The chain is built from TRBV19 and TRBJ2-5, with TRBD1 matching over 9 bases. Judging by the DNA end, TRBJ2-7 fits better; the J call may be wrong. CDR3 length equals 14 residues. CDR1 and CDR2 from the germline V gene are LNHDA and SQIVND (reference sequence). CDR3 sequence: CASSLGQGFDEQYF. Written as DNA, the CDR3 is TGTGCCAGTAGTCTCGGACAGGGGTTCGACGAGCAGTACTTC.